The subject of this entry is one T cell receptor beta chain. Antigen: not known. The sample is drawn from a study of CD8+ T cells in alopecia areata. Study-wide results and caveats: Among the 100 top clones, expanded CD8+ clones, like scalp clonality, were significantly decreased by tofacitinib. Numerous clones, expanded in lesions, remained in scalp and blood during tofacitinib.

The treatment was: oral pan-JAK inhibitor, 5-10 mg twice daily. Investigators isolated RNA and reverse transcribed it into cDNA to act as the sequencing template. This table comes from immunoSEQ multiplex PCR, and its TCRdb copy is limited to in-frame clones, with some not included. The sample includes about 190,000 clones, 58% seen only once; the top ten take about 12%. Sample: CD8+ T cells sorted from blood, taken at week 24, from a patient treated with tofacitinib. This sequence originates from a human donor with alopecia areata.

The CDR3 DNA reads as TGCGCCAGCAGCTCCCTTTCCGGGACTAGCAATGAGCAGTTCTTC. It translates to CASSSLSGTSNEQFF. This sequence joins TRBV5-1 and TRBJ2-1; 8 positions match TRBD2. CDR1 SGHRS and CDR2 YFSETQ come from the germline V gene. V shed 3 bases and J 6 bases; nucleotides not matched to a gene: 8. The CDR3 contains 15 residues.